This entry concerns a single TCR beta chain. The germline gives CDR1 ENHRY, CDR2 SYGVKD. With 4 bases removed from V and 3 bases from J, the gap between germline ends came to 11 bases. The CDR3 consists of 14 residues. The data were obtained in a study of blood T cell repertoires in COVID-19. The overall study: The samples span acute and convalescent COVID-19 from the United States, Italy and Spain. From T cells, B-cell-depleted T cells, or PBMCs came the material, which was cDNA or gDNA.

In the original processing: Quantification of nucleated cells was approximated via reference gene primer amplification. Clones were sequenced by immunoSEQ multiplex PCR, and TCRdb holds only the in-frame ones, with some missing. That table furnishes V, J and clone size, whereas the DNA furnished D and trimming. The table records about 250,000 clones, 85% to 90% of them present only once. This sequence joins TRBV10-3 and TRBJ2-3; D possibly corresponds to TRBD2 (6 bases). The sequence came from an elderly man with acute or convalescent COVID-19. Sequencing was done on a sample of peripheral blood. Written as DNA, the CDR3 is TGTGCCATCAGTGCGGGACTGGAAACAGATACGCAGTATTTT. This translates into CAISAGLETDTQYF.